This TCR beta chain was recorded in a study of spatial heterogeneity in lung cancer. Study context: The 55 to 90 donors had untreated early-stage non-small cell lung cancer. Alpha-chain sequences were consistently detected in smaller numbers than beta-chain sequences. The average appearance count of each unique TCR and UMI combination in raw reads was more than ten.

This CDR3 comprises 14 residues. J gave up 3 bases and V 7 bases, and 6 bases lay outside the gene matches. CDR1 and CDR2 (germline): SGHRS, YFSETQ. This clonotype was observed many times. The time point here: blood at routine non-recurrence follow-up after resection. Unsorted samples of tumor, nontumor lung or frozen PBMC had their whole RNA sequenced. The presence of a unique molecular identifier marked each TCR cDNA molecule. TCRdb independently ran MiXCR on the 5' RACE reads; one entry per CDR3 protein. The sample carries roughly 26,000 distinct CDR3 sequences, 6% recorded once. The TCR sequence derives from a male donor with early-stage non-small cell lung cancer. Material: PBMCs, obtained at follow-up. The chain uses TRBV5-1 and TRBJ2-1, with 8 bases fitting TRBD2. The CDR3 nucleotides are TGCGCCAGCGGCCCTAGCGGGCTCTACAATGAGCAGTTCTTC. Encoded protein: CASGPSGLYNEQFF.